Each of the 12 T cell receptor beta chains below was sequenced from the same sample in a study of T cell repertoires in cytomegalovirus infection. TCRdb re-derived calls from the reads in MiXCR, one entry per CDR3 protein. This sample yields about 700,000 distinct CDR3 sequences, of which roughly a third are seen a single time; about 18% belongs to the top ten. Antigen specificity for these receptors is unknown. The material sequenced was cultured PBMCs, taken from culture after CMV antigen stimulation. These receptors came from a human donor in good health (CMV status not recorded). Some clones in this sample may be carry-over from other donors' samples.

The chain combines TRBV7-9 with TRBJ2-4, with 7 bases aligning to TRBD2. J gave up 0 bases and V 6 bases, and 17 bases lay outside the gene matches. Germline V gene data show CDR1 as SEHNR and CDR2 as FQNEAQ (reference sequence). The CDR3 is 19 amino acids. In nucleotides, the CDR3 is TGTGCCAGCAGATGCGGGGGACGGGGCCTCGATTTAGCCAAAAACATTCAGTACTTC. As protein: CASRCGGRGLDLAKNIQYF.

This sequence joins TRBV2 and TRBJ1-5; D is unresolved. The germline V and J ends were trimmed by 6 bases and 2 bases, with 14 bases remaining between them. This CDR3 spans 15 amino acids. Germline CDR1 reads SNHLY; CDR2 reads FYNNEI. This CDR3 reads CASRGRSAGNQPQHF. CDR3 coding DNA: TGTGCCAGCAGGGGCAGGTCAGCGGGCAATCAGCCCCAGCATTTT.

This clonotype was seen a few times. The chain employs TRBV19 and TRBJ1-6; the match to TRBD1 covers 10 bases. The germline CDR1 and CDR2 sequences are LNHDA and SQIVND (reference sequence). The J segment lost 7 bases and the V segment lost 3 bases, leaving 9 bases of the junction unmatched. The CDR3 has 17 residues. The CDR3 here is CASSIMGQGLINSPLHF. CDR3 in DNA: TGTGCCAGTAGTATCATGGGACAGGGGTTGATCAATTCACCCCTCCACTTT.

J is TRBJ2-3 and V is TRBV6-5, with 7 bases fitting TRBD1. V lost 3 bases to trimming and J lost 3 bases; unmatched junction nucleotides: 15. Germline CDR1 and CDR2: MNHEY and SVGAGI. This CDR3 has 18 residues. The CDR3 region has the DNA TGTGCCAGCAGTTATGCCCGGGACAGATCATCAGATACAGATACGCAGTATTTT. This translates into CASSYARDRSSDTDTQYF.

V is TRBV12-3 or TRBV12-4 and J is TRBJ2-4; D gene ambiguous. This CDR3 region has 16 residues. Trimming took 3 bases from V and 1 from J, leaving 13 bases between them. The CDR3 sequence is CASSFGPGLAKNIQYF. CDR3 coding DNA: TGTGCCAGCAGTTTCGGTCCAGGCCTGGCCAAAAACATTCAGTACTTC.

The J gene is TRBJ2-1, the V gene TRBV6-1; D uncertain. CDR3 length: 15 residues. V lost 3 bases and J 3 bases, leaving 12 bases between the germline ends. From germline, CDR1 is MNHNS and CDR2 SASEGT. In DNA, the CDR3 is TGTGCCAGCAGTGAGGAGCCTCCACTCTACAATGAGCAGTTCTTC. Amino acids: CASSEEPPLYNEQFF.

This clonotype was seen a few times. The chain joins TRBV20-1 to TRBJ1-5; D is unresolved. Trimming cost V 6 bases and J 2 bases, with 17 bases left between them. The CDR3 is 15 amino acids. Germline CDR1 is DFQATT and CDR2 is SNEGSKA (reference sequence). CDR3 residues: CSAIRSQTGNQPQHF. CDR3 coding DNA: TGCAGTGCCATACGTTCACAAACGGGCAATCAGCCCCAGCATTTT.

The table lists this clonotype with a few counts. The chain recombines TRBV20-1 with TRBJ2-5; D unresolved. Germline CDR1 and CDR2: DFQATT and SNEGSKA (reference sequence). This CDR3 has 11 amino acids. V lost 4 bases and J lost 7, with 10 bases in between. This chain's CDR3 is CSAKGGGTQYF. The CDR3 nucleotides are TGCAGTGCTAAAGGCGGTGGGACCCAGTACTTC.

This clonotype was recorded many times. V gene TRBV7-6 combines with J gene TRBJ2-5, with 11 bases identical to TRBD2. Germline CDR1 reads SGHVS; CDR2 reads FNYEAQ. This CDR3 is 16 amino acids long. J was trimmed by 1 base and V by 6 bases; bases with no gene match: 7. Here the CDR3 DNA reads TGTGCCAGCAGTTTTGGGACTAGCGGCTTCCAAGAGACCCAGTACTTC. Amino acids: CASSFGTSGFQETQYF.

This clonotype was observed a few times. V and J are TRBV7-2 and TRBJ2-7, with TRBD2 matching 10 bases. The CDR3 length is 17 residues. Trimming took 3 bases from V and 0 from J; bases not matched to a gene: 8. Germline CDR1 SGHTA, CDR2 FQGNSA. The chain's CDR3 is CASSFRGSSGSSYEQYF. The CDR3 DNA is TGTGCCAGCAGCTTCAGGGGGTCTAGCGGGAGCTCCTACGAGCAGTACTTC.

V and J are TRBV2 and TRBJ1-5; unclear D gene. There are 14 residues in the CDR3. Deletions cut 3 bases from V and 3 bases from J, with 9 bases between. CDR1 and CDR2 (germline): SNHLY, FYNNEI. The CDR3 reads CASSEAQYNQPQHF. The CDR3 nucleotides are TGTGCCAGCAGTGAGGCACAGTACAATCAGCCCCAGCATTTT.

The V call is TRBV7-9, the J call TRBJ2-2; possibly TRBD1 or TRBD2 for D (5 bases each). CDR1 SEHNR and CDR2 FQNEAQ come from the germline V gene (reference sequence). There are 18 residues in the CDR3. The V gene lost 2 bases and the J gene lost 1 base, with 17 bases spanning the gap. CDR3 sequence (DNA): TGTGCCAGCAGCTTAATCGAGGGGAGCAGGCTGAACACCGGGGAGCTGTTTTTT. This gives the protein CASSLIEGSRLNTGELFF.